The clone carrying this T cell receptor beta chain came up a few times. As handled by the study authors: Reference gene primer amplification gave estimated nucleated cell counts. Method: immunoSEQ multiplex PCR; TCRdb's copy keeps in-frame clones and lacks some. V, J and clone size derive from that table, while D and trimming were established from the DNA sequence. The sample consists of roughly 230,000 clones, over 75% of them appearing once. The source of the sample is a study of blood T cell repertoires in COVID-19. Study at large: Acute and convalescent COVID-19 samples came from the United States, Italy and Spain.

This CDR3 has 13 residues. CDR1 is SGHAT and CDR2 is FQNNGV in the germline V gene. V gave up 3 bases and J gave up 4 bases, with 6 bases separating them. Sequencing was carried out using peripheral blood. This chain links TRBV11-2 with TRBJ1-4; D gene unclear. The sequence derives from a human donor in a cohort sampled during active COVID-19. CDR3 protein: CASSFRSNEKLFF. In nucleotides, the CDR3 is TGTGCCAGCAGCTTTCGCAGTAATGAAAAACTGTTTTTT.